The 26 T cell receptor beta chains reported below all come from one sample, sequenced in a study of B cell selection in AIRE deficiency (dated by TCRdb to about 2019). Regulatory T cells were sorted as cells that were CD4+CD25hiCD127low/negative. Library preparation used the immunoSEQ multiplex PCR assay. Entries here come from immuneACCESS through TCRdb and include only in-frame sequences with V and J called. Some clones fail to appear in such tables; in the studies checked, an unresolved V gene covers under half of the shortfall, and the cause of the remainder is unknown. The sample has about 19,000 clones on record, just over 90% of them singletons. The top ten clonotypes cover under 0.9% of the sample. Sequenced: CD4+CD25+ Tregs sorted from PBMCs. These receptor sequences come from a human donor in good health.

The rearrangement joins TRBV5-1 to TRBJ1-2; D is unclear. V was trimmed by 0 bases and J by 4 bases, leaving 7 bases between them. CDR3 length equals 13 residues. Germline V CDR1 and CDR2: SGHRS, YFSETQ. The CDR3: CASSLVTAYGYTF. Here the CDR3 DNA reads TGCGCCAGCAGCTTGGTTACGGCCTATGGCTACACCTTC.

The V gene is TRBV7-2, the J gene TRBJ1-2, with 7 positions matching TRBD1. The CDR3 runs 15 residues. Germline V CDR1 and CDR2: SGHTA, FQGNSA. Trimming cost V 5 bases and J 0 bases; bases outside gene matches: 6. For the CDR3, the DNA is TGTGCCAGCAGCCCGACAGGGACAGCTAACTATGGCTACACCTTC. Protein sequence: CASSPTGTANYGYTF.

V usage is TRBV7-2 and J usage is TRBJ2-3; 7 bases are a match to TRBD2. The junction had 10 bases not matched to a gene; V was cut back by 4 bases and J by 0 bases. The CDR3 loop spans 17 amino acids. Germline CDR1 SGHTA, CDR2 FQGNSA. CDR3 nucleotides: TGTGCCAGCAGCTCGCGGTTTGGCGGGAGAAGCACAGATACGCAGTATTTT. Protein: CASSSRFGGRSTDTQYF.

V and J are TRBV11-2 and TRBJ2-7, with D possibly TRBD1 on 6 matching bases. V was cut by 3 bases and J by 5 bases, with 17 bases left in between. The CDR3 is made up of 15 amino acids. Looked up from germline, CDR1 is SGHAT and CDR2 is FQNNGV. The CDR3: CASSFGPNAGDEQYF. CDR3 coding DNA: TGTGCCAGCAGCTTCGGACCCAACGCAGGGGACGAGCAGTACTTC.

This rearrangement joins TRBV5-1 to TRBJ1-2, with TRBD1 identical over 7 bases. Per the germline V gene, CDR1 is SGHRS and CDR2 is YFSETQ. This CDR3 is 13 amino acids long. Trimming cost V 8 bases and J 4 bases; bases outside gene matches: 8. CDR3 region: CASGVGQPYGYTF. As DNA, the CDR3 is TGCGCCAGTGGGGTGGGACAGCCCTATGGCTACACCTTC.

CDR3 sequence: CALKELAGTGELFF. CDR3 in DNA: TGTGCCCTAAAGGAACTAGCGGGAACCGGGGAGCTGTTTTTT. The chain recombines TRBV10-3 with TRBJ2-2; the match to TRBD2 covers 10 bases. V shed 11 bases, J shed 5 bases, and the junction held 8 bases outside the gene matches. Germline values: CDR1 ENHRY, CDR2 SYGVKD. This CDR3 spans 14 amino acids.

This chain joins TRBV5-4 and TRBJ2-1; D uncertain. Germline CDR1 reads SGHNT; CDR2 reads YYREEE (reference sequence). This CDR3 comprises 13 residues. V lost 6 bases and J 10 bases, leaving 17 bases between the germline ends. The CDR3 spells CASKILLREEQFF. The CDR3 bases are TGTGCCAGCAAAATCCTACTTAGGGAAGAGCAGTTCTTC.

This chain's CDR3 is CASSLGLAGGPPYEQYF. CDR3 DNA: TGCGCCAGCAGCCTAGGACTAGCGGGAGGGCCACCCTACGAGCAGTACTTC. The genes are TRBV5-1 and TRBJ2-7; the match to TRBD2 covers 15 bases. V shed 4 bases, J shed 2 bases, and the junction held 7 bases outside the gene matches. In germline, CDR1 is SGHRS, CDR2 YFSETQ. The CDR3 length is 17 residues.

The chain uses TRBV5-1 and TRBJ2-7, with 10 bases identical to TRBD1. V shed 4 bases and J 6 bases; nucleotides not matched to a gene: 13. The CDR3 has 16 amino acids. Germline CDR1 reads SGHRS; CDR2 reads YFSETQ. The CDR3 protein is CASSMVRDRGIREQYF. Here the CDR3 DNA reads TGCGCCAGCAGCATGGTCCGGGACAGGGGAATTCGCGAGCAGTACTTC.

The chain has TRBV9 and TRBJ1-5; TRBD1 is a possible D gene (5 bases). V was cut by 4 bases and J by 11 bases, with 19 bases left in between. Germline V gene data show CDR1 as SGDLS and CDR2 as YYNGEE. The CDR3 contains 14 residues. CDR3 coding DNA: TGTGCCAGCAGCCTCGACGGGGCCCAAGGAACCCAGCATTTT. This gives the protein CASSLDGAQGTQHF.

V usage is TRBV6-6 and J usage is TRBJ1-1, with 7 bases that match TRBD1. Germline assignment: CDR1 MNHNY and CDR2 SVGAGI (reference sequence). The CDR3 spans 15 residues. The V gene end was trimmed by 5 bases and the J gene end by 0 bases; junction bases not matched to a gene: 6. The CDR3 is CASSPRQGLNTEAFF. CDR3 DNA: TGTGCCAGCAGTCCCAGACAGGGTCTGAACACTGAAGCTTTCTTT.

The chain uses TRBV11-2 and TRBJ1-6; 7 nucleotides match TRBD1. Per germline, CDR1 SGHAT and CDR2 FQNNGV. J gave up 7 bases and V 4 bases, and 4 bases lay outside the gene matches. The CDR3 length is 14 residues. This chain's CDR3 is CASSSGTVNSPLHF. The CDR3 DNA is TGTGCCAGCAGCTCCGGGACAGTAAATTCACCCCTCCACTTT.

The CDR3, as DNA: TGCGCCAGCAGTCATAGGAGGCGGGGGGCCTACGAGCAGTACTTC. Its translation is CASSHRRRGAYEQYF. This chain connects TRBV23-1 to TRBJ2-7; 8 positions agree with TRBD2. TRBV23-1 is an open reading frame, and its role is uncertain. The V segment lost 3 bases and the J segment 2 bases; nucleotides outside the gene matches: 6. CDR3 length: 15 residues.

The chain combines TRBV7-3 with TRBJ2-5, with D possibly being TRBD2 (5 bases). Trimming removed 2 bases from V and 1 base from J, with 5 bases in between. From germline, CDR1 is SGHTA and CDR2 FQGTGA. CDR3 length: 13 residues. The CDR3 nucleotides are TGTGCCAGCAGCTTAGAGGGCCAAGAGACCCAGTACTTC. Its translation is CASSLEGQETQYF.

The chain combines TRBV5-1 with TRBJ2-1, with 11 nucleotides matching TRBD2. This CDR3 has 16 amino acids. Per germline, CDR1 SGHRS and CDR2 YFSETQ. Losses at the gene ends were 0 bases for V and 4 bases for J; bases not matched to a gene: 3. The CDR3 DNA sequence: TGCGCCAGCAGCTTGGCTGGGACTAGCGGATACAATGAGCAGTTCTTC. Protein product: CASSLAGTSGYNEQFF.

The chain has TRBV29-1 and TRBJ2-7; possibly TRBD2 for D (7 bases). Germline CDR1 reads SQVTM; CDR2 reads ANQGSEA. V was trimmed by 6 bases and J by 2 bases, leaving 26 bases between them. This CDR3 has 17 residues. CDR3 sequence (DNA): TGCAGCGTAGGGGGATGGGGTATGGAGCGGGAAGCCTACGAGCAGTACTTC. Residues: CSVGGWGMEREAYEQYF.

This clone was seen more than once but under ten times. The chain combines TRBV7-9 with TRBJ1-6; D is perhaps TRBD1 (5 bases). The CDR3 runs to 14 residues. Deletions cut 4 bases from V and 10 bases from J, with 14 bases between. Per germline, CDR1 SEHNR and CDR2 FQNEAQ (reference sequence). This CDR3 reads CASSSGTGGSPLHF. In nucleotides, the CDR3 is TGTGCCAGCAGCTCCGGGACTGGTGGATCACCCCTCCACTTT.

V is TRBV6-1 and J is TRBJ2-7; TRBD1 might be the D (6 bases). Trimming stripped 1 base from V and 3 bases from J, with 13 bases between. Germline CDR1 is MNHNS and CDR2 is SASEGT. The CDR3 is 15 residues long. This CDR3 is CASSEGAGVLYEQYF. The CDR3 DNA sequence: TGTGCCAGCAGTGAAGGGGCAGGGGTACTCTACGAGCAGTACTTC.

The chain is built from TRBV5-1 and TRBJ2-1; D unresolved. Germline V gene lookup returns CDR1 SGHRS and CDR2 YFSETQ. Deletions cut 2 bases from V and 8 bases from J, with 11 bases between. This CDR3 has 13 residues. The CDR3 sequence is CASSFTSRDEQFF. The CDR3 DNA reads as TGCGCCAGCAGCTTCACCTCTAGGGATGAGCAGTTCTTC.

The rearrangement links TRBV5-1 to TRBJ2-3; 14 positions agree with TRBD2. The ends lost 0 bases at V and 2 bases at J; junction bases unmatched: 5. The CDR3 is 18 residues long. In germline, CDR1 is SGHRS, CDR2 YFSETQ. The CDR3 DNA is TGCGCCAGCAGCTTGGCCGGGACTAGCGGGAGACCCACAGATACGCAGTATTTT. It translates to CASSLAGTSGRPTDTQYF.

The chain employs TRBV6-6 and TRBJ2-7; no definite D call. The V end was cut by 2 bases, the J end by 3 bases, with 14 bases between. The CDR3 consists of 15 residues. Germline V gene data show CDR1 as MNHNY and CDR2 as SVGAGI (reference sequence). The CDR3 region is CASSYRSTLYYEQYF. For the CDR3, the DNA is TGTGCCAGCAGTTACAGGTCTACCCTTTACTACGAGCAGTACTTC.

The CDR3 sequence: CASSPMGQLRPPPQYF. The CDR3 DNA follows: TGTGCCAGCAGCCCGATGGGACAGCTCCGTCCTCCGCCCCAGTACTTC. The chain employs TRBV27 and TRBJ2-5, with TRBD1 matching over 7 bases. V lost 6 bases, J lost 9 bases, and 19 bases stayed unmatched. CDR1 and CDR2 from the germline V gene are MNHEY and SMNVEV (reference sequence). This CDR3 is built from 16 residues.

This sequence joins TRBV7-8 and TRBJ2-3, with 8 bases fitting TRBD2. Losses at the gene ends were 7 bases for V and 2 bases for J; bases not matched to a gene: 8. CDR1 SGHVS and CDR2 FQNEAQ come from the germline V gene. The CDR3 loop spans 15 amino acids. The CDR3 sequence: CASNERGIHTDTQYF. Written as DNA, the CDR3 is TGTGCCAGCAACGAGCGGGGGATCCACACAGATACGCAGTATTTT.

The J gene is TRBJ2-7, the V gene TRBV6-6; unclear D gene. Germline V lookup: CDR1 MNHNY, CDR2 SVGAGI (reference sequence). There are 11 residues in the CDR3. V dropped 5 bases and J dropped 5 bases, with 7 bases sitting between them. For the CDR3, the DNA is TGTGCCAGCAGTATCCTTAACGAGCAGTACTTC. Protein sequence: CASSILNEQYF.

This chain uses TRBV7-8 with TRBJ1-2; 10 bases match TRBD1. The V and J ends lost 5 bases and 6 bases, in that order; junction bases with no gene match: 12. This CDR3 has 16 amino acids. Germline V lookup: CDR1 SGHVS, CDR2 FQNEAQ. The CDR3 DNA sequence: TGTGCCAGCAGCCTTCGCGCCCGGACAGGGGGGAATGGCTACACCTTC. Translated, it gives CASSLRARTGGNGYTF.

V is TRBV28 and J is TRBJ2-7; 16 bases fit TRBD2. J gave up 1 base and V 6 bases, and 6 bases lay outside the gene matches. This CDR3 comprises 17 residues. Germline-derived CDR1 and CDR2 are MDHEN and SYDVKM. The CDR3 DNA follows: TGTGCCAGCAGGGGACTAGCGGGAGGGCGCGGATCCTACGAGCAGTACTTC. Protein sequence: CASRGLAGGRGSYEQYF. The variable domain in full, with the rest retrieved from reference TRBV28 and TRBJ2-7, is DVKVTQSSRYLVKRTGEKVFLECVQDMDHENMFWYRQDPGLGLRLIYFSYDVKMKEKGDIPEGYSVSREKKERFSLILESASTNQTSMYLCASRGLAGGRGSYEQYFGPGTRLTVT.